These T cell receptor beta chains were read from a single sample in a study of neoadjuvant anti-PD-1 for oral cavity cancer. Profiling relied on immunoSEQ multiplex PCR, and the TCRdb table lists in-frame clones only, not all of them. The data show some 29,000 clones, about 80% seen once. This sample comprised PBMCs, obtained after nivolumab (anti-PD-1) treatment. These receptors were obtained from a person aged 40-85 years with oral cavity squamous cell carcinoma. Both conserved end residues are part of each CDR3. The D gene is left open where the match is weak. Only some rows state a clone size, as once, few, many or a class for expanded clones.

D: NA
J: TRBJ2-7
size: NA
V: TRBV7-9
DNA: TGTGCCAGCAGCCCCAACCCGACGAGGGGATTCTACGAGCAGTACTTC
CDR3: CASSPNPTRGFYEQYF

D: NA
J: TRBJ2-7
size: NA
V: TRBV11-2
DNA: TGTGCCAGCAGCTTAGGCCGACAGGAAATCGGGGGGATCTACGAGCAGTACTTC
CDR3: CASSLGRQEIGGIYEQYF

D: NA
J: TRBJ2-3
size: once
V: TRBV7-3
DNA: TGTGCCAGCAGCTTAGCGGGGATCATTACAGATACGCAGTATTTT
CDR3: CASSLAGIITDTQYF

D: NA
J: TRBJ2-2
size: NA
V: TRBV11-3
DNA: TGTGCCAGCAGCTTAGCCGTGGGACAACTCACCGGGGAGCTGTTTTTT
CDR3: CASSLAVGQLTGELFF

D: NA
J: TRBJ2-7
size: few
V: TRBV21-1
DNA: TGTGCCATCACACTGCCCGAGCAGTACTTC
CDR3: CAITLPEQYF

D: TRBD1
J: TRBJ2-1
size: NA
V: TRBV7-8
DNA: TGTGCCAGCAGCACAGCAGGGGGAATTTGGAATGAGCAGTTCTTC
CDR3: CASSTAGGIWNEQFF

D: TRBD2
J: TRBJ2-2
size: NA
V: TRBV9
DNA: TGTGCCAGCAGCCAATCCGGGACTAGCGGGGGGCGGGACACCGGGGAGCTGTTTTTT
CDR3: CASSQSGTSGGRDTGELFF

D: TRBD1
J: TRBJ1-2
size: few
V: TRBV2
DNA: TGTGCCAGCAGAGAACGACAGGGAATAAACTATGGCTACACCTTC
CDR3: CASRERQGINYGYTF

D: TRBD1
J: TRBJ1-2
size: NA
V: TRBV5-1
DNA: TGCGCCAGCAGCTCCCTAGAGACAGGGAACTATGGCTACACCTTC
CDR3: CASSSLETGNYGYTF

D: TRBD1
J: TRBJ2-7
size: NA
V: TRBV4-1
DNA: TGCGCTAGCAGCCAAACTAGACAGGGACGGTTCGGCGAGCAGTACTTC
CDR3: CASSQTRQGRFGEQYF

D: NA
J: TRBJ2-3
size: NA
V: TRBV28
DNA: TGTGCCACTACGAGGGGCGGGACAGATACGCAGTATTTT
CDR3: CATTRGGTDTQYF

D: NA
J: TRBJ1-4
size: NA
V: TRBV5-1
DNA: TGCGCCAGCAGCTTGGTGCAGGGGAACGAAAAACTGTTTTTT
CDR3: CASSLVQGNEKLFF

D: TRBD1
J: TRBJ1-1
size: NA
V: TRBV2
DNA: TGTGCCACCGCCGGGACAGTGCCGAACACTGAAGCTTTCTTT
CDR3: CATAGTVPNTEAFF

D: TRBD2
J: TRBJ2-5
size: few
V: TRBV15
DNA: TGTGCCACCAGCATTGGGTCCGGGGGGGCCATAAAGACCCAGTACTTC
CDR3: CATSIGSGGAIKTQYF

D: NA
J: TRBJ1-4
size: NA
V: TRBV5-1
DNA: TGCGCCAGCAGCTTAGGTTTGGGCGGTTCCGGGAATAATGAAAAACTGTTTTTT
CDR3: CASSLGLGGSGNNEKLFF

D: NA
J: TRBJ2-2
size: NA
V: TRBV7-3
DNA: TGTGCCAGCAGCTTAATAACCGGGGCCGGGGAGCTGTTTTTT
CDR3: CASSLITGAGELFF

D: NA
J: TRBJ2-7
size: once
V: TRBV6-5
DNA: TGTGCCAGCAGACAGGGTGGGTACGAGCAGTACTTC
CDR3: CASRQGGYEQYF